This record concerns one T cell receptor beta chain sequence. This sample stems from a study of blood T cell repertoires in COVID-19. Study summary: Nucleic acid was either cDNA or gDNA, and it came from T cells, B-cell-depleted T cells, or PBMCs.

Trimming stripped 1 base from V and 1 base from J, with 12 bases between. CDR3 length: 16 residues. The germline V gene encodes CDR1 SGHVS and CDR2 FNYEAQ. In the original analysis: Amplification of reference gene primers provided the estimated nucleated cell counts. Generated by immunoSEQ multiplex PCR, the TCRdb table keeps only in-frame clones and is missing some. V, J and clone size were drawn from that table, and D and trimming were deduced from the DNA. Of 280,000 or so clones detected, about 87% appear once; the ten largest clones hold 6.9%. Specimen: peripheral blood. V usage is TRBV7-6 and J usage is TRBJ2-3, with D maybe TRBD1 (5 bases). The clonotype was recovered from a woman aged 30 to 39 who had recovered from COVID-19. CDR3: CASSLVNTQGTDTQYF. The CDR3 region has the DNA TGTGCCAGCAGCTTAGTAAACACACAGGGCACAGATACGCAGTATTTT.